These T cell receptor beta chains were read from a single sample in a study of shared clonotypes between healthy human individuals. This table comes from immunoSEQ multiplex PCR, and its TCRdb copy is limited to in-frame clones, with some not included. The sample holds around 1.4 million clones, just under 99% seen once. Sequencing was carried out using naive CD4+ T cells sorted from blood. All receptors derive from a man aged 25 to 40 in good health. The CDR3 runs from the conserved cysteine through the conserved F or W. The D gene is left open where the match is weak. Size values are once, few and many counts, or a class for expanded clones, and some rows have none.

>TRBV6-6|15|-|-|TRBJ2-7
TGTGCCAGCAGTCCCAGAGGGACTGGCAGTCACGAGCAGTACTTC
CASSPRGTGSHEQYF
>TRBV5-1|15|-|-|TRBJ2-1
TGCGCCAGCAGCTTTTATCTTAGCTCCTACAATGAGCAGTTCTTC
CASSFYLSSYNEQFF
>TRBV7-3|16|-|-|TRBJ2-3
TGTGCCAGCAGCCCCGGTAGCGGAGGGGGGACAGATACGCAGTATTTT
CASSPGSGGGTDTQYF
>TRBV19|14|-|TRBD1|TRBJ1-2
TGTGCCAGTAGGCCGACAGGGTATGACTATGGCTACACCTTC
CASRPTGYDYGYTF
>TRBV18|13|-|-|TRBJ1-5
TGTGCCAGCTCACCGGAGAGATATCAGCCCCAGCATTTT
CASSPERYQPQHF
>TRBV5-4|14|-|-|TRBJ2-7
TGTGCCAGCAGCTTTCCAGGGGTCCCCTACGAGCAGTACTTC
CASSFPGVPYEQYF
>TRBV5-1|16|-|-|TRBJ2-2
TGCGCCAGCAGCCCCGTGTGGGGGAAGAACACCGGGGAGCTGTTTTTT
CASSPVWGKNTGELFF
>TRBV7-9|14|-|-|TRBJ2-7
TGTGCCAGCAGCTTAATGCACCTCTCCTACGAGCAGTACTTC
CASSLMHLSYEQYF
>TRBV12-5|15|-|TRBD1|TRBJ2-5
TGTGCTAGTGGTCAGGGACAGGGGGAAGGGGAGACCCAGTACTTC
CASGQGQGEGETQYF
>TRBV5-5|13|-|-|TRBJ1-5
TGTGCCAGCAGCCAAGCTAGCAATCAGCCCCAGCATTTT
CASSQASNQPQHF
>TRBV29-1|13|once|-|TRBJ2-7
TGCAGCGTTGGAGGGGTAGTGTCCTACGAGCAGTACTTC
CSVGGVVSYEQYF
>TRBV18|15|-|TRBD2|TRBJ2-1
TGTGCCAGCTCTCAGGGACTAGCGGGATACAATGAGCAGTTCTTC
CASSQGLAGYNEQFF
>TRBV9|14|-|-|TRBJ1-1
TGTGCCAGCAGCGTACAGGCTATGAACACTGAAGCTTTCTTT
CASSVQAMNTEAFF
>TRBV29-1|14|once|-|TRBJ1-4
TGCAGCGCTGTCGGGGGGCGGGCTAATGAAAAACTGTTTTTT
CSAVGGRANEKLFF
>TRBV28|16|-|-|TRBJ2-7
TGTGCCAGCAGTTTAACGGGTGCCGACACCTTCTACGAGCAGTACTTC
CASSLTGADTFYEQYF
>TRBV11-2|14|-|-|TRBJ2-1
TGTGCCAGCAGCTACGGGGTTACTAACCATGAGCAGTTCTTC
CASSYGVTNHEQFF
>TRBV5-4|14|-|TRBD2|TRBJ2-3
TGTGCCAGCAGCACCGGGACTAAGGGAGATACGCAGTATTTT
CASSTGTKGDTQYF
>TRBV19|17|-|TRBD2|TRBJ2-3
TGTGCCAGTAGTATGATCCCCAGGACTAGTGTCACAGATACGCAGTATTTT
CASSMIPRTSVTDTQYF
>TRBV11-2|19|-|-|TRBJ1-3
TGTGCCAGCAGCTTGGGAACCTGGGAAGGAGTAGACTCTGGAAACACCATATATTTT
CASSLGTWEGVDSGNTIYF
>TRBV28|15|-|-|TRBJ1-5
TGTGCCAGCAGTTTCCTGGGCCCGGGCAATCAGCCCCAGCATTTT
CASSFLGPGNQPQHF
>TRBV10-3|13|-|-|TRBJ2-7
TGTGCCATCATGGGGACTTTCCCCGGGGAGCAGTACTTC
CAIMGTFPGEQYF
>TRBV10-1|16|-|-|TRBJ2-6
TGCGCCAGCAGCGCGGGACCGAGCTCTGGGGCCAACGTCCTGACTTTC
CASSAGPSSGANVLTF
>TRBV28|12|-|TRBD2|TRBJ2-7
TGTGCCAGCAGCCCGTTGGGGGGGGAGCAGTACTTC
CASSPLGGEQYF
>TRBV2|17|-|-|TRBJ1-5
TGTGCCAGCAGTGGGTCTGAGGTGATTGGGAGCAATCAGCCCCAGCATTTT
CASSGSEVIGSNQPQHF
>TRBV4-3|19|-|-|TRBJ2-1
TGCGCCAGCAGCCAAGACCTATCACCCCCCTCGATCCTTGCTCATGAGCAGTTCTTC
CASSQDLSPPSILAHEQFF
>TRBV6-6|15|-|-|TRBJ2-7
TGTGCCAGCAGTCACTCAGGGGTCCCACACTACGAGCAGTACTTC
CASSHSGVPHYEQYF
>TRBV11-2|14|-|TRBD1|TRBJ2-7
TGTGCCAGCAGTCAAGGACAGGGGGCCTACGAGCAGTACTTC
CASSQGQGAYEQYF
>TRBV5-1|16|-|TRBD2|TRBJ2-5
TGCGCCAGCAGCTTGGCCCTAGCGGGACAACAAGAGACCCAGTACTTC
CASSLALAGQQETQYF